This TCR beta chain emerged from a study of T cell responses to AZD1222 COVID-19 vaccine. Study-wide results and caveats: Across spike, vaccine-associated CD4 TCRs were found, dominant at 160-218 and 743-854. As reported, nearly half of all spike-specific TCRs target variant regions that are unmutated.

Pooling of second doses given at about 4 or about 12 weeks was done. On this clone: Its target is not known.

Here immunoSEQ multiplex PCR was the method, and the copy in TCRdb shows in-frame clones only, minus some. Of about 180,000 clones listed, around 90% are singletons. The CDR3 is made up of 15 amino acids. The junction had 9 bases not matched to a gene; V was cut back by 4 bases and J by 5 bases. Per germline, CDR1 LGHDT and CDR2 YNNKEL (reference sequence). The material was peripheral blood, obtained 28 days after the second AZD1222 dose. The J gene is TRBJ1-2, the V gene TRBV3-1 (or the pseudogene TRBV3-2); 8 bases agree with TRBD1. The receptor was derived from an adult who received the AZD1222 COVID-19 vaccine. Written as DNA, the CDR3 is TGTGCCAGCAGCCCGGGGACAGGAGCCTTTTATGGCTACACCTTC. This gives the protein CASSPGTGAFYGYTF.